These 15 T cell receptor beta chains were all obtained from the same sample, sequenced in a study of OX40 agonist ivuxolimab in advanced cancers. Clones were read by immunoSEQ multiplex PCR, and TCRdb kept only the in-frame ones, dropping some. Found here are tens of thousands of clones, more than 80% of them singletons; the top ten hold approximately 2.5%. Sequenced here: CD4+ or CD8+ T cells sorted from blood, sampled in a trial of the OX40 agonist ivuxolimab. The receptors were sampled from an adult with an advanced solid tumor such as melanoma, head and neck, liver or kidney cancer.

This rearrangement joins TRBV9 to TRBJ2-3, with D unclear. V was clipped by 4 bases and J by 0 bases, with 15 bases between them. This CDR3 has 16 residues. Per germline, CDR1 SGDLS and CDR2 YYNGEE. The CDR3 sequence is CASSITGDLSTDTQYF. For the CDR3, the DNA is TGTGCCAGCAGCATAACCGGCGACTTAAGCACAGATACGCAGTATTTT.

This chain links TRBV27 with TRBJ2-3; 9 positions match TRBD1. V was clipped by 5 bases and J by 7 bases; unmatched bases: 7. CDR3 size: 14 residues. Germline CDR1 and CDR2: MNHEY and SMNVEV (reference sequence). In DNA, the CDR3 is TGTGCCAGCAGTCAGGGACAGGGCTTGAATACGCAGTATTTT. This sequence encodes CASSQGQGLNTQYF.

The CDR3 DNA reads as TGTGCCAGTAGTATAGTGGGACAGGGGTTTGAGGGCACTGAAGCTTTCTTT. Translating it yields CASSIVGQGFEGTEAFF. The rearrangement uses TRBV19 and TRBJ1-1, with 10 bases lining up with TRBD1. CDR1 and CDR2 from the germline V gene are LNHDA and SQIVND (reference sequence). V dropped 1 base and J dropped 4; count of bases not matched to a gene: 9. The CDR3 extends over 17 amino acids. The full variable domain, its missing parts supplied by reference TRBV19 and TRBJ1-1, is DGGITQSPKYLFRKEGQNVTLSCEQNLNHDAMYWYRQDPGQGLRLIYYSQIVNDFQKGDIAEGYSVSREKKESFPLTVTSAQKNPTAFYLCASSIVGQGFEGTEAFFGQGTRLTVV.

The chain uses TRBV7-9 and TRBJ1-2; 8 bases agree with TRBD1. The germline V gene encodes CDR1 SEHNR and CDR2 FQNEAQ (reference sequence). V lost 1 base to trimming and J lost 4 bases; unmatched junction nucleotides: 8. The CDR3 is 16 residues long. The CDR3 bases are TGTGCCAGCAGCTTAGGGGCTCCAGGGGGCGGCTATGGCTACACCTTC. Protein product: CASSLGAPGGGYGYTF.

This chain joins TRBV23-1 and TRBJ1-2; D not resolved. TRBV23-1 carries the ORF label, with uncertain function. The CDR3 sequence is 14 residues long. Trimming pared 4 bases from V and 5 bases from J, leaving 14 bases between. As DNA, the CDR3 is TGCGCCAGCAGTCGATCGGATCTTAGGTATGGCTACACCTTC. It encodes CASSRSDLRYGYTF.

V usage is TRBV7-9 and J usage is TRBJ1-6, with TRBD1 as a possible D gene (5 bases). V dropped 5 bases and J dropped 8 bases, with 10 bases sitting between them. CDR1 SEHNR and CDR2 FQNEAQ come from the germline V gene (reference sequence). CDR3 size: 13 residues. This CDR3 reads CASSRGTDSPLHF. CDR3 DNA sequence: TGTGCCAGCAGCCGGGGGACCGATTCACCCCTCCACTTT. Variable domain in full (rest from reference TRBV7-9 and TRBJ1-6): DTGVSQNPRHKITKRGQNVTFRCDPISEHNRLYWYRQTLGQGPEFLTYFQNEAQLEKSRLLSDRFSAERPKGSFSTLEIQRTEQGDSAMYLCASSRGTDSPLHFGNGTRLTVT.

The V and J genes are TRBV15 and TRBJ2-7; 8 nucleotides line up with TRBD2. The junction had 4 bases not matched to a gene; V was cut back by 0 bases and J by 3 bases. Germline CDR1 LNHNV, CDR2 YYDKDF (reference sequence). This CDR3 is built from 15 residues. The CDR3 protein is CATSRDVRGDYEQYF. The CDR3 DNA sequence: TGTGCCACCAGCAGAGATGTGCGGGGGGACTACGAGCAGTACTTC.

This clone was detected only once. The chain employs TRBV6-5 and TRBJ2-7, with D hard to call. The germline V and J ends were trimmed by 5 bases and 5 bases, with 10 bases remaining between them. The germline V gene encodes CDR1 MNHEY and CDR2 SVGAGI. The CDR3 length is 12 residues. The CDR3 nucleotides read TGTGCCAGCAGTGAGTTGGGCCACGAGCAGTACTTC. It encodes CASSELGHEQYF.

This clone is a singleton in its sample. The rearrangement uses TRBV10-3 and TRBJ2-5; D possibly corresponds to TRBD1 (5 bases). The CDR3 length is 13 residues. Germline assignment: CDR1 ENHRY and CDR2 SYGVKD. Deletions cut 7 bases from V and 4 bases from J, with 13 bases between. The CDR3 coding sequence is TGTGCCATCAATACTGACAGAGGAGAGACCCAGTACTTC. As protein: CAINTDRGETQYF.

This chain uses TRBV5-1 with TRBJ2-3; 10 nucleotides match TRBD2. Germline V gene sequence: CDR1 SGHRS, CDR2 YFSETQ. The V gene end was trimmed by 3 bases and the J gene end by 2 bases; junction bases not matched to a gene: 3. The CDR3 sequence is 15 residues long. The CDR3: CASSYSGGTTDTQYF. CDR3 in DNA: TGCGCCAGCAGCTATAGCGGGGGGACCACAGATACGCAGTATTTT.

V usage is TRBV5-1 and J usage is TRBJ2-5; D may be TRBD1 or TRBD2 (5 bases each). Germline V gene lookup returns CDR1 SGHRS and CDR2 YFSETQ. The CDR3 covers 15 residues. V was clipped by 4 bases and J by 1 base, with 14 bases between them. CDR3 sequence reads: CASSPLPGPQETQYF. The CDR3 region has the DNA TGCGCCAGCAGCCCCCTTCCGGGACCCCAAGAGACCCAGTACTTC.

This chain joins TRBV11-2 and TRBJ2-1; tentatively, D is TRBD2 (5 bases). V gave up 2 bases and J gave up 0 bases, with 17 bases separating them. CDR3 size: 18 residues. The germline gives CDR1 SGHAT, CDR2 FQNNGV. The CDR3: CASSLRTAPGGSYNEQFF. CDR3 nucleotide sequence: TGTGCCAGCAGCTTAAGGACGGCCCCTGGAGGCTCCTACAATGAGCAGTTCTTC. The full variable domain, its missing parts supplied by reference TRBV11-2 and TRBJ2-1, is EAGVAQSPRYKIIEKRQSVAFWCNPISGHATLYWYQQILGQGPKLLIQFQNNGVVDDSQLPKDRFSAERLKGVDSTLKIQPAKLEDSAVYLCASSLRTAPGGSYNEQFFGPGTRLTVL.

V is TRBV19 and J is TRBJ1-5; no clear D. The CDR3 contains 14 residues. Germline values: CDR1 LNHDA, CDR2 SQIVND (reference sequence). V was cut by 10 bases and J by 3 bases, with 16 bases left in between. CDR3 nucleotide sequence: TGTGCCACCCGACTGAGGGAGACCAATCAGCCCCAGCATTTT. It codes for CATRLRETNQPQHF.

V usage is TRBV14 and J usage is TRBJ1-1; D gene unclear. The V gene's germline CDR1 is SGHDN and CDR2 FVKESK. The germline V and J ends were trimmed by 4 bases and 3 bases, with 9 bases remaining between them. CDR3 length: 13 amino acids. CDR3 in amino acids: CASSLHRDTEAFF. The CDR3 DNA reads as TGTGCCAGCAGCCTGCATCGGGACACTGAAGCTTTCTTT.

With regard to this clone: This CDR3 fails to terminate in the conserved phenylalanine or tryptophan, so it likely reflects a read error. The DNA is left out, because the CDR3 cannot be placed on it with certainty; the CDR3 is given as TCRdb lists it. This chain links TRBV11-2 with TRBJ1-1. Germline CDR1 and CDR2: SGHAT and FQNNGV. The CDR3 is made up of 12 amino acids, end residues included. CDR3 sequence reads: CASSLGRGVVVL.